This T cell receptor beta chain was obtained from a study of T cells in Graves' hyperthyroidism and ophthalmopathy. Study-level results: A median approximately 6.8 months before onset, the model predicted ophthalmopathy. In blood, most of the thyroid clonotypes expanded above 0.001 were also present.

Amplified regions were TCR beta CDR3 sequences from RNA transcripts. Using the HTBI primer set, a first-round RT-PCR was run on the TCR CDR3. Each CDR3 protein is one row after TCRdb ran MiXCR on the multiplex PCR reads. The data contain a few hundred thousand distinct CDR3 sequences, 11% to 15% of them singletons. There are 16 residues in the CDR3. Trimming took 0 bases from V and 8 from J; bases not matched to a gene: 9. Germline lookup yields CDR1 SGHRS and CDR2 YFSETQ. This clonotype appeared many times. Its specificity is not known. This receptor was taken from a woman aged 40 to 55 with Graves' hyperthyroidism. The sample was blood. The J gene is TRBJ2-1, the V gene TRBV5-1, with 9 bases that match TRBD2. CDR3 sequence reads: CASSLEGGRAGDEQFF. CDR3 DNA: TGCGCCAGCAGCTTGGAGGGCGGGAGGGCCGGAGATGAGCAGTTCTTC.